The clone carrying this TCR beta chain was observed a handful of times. This specimen includes other DNA sequences encoding the same CDR3. The entry originates in a study of sequential checkpoint blockade in melanoma. For the study at large: Arm A got nivolumab then ipilimumab; arm B the reverse, 1:1.

Assay used: immunoSEQ multiplex PCR; TCRdb lists only in-frame clones, some missing. Seen here are about 20,000 clones, approximately 85% observed once, and the top ten hold 51%. Treatment in this sample: randomized to nivolumab then ipilimumab (arm A) or the reverse (arm B). The germline CDR1 and CDR2 sequences are MGHRA and YSYEKL. Germline trimming cut 0 bases from V and 1 base from J; bases unmatched to any gene: 2. This CDR3 is 15 amino acids long. This clonotype was sampled from a human donor with melanoma. The rearrangement joins TRBV4-1 to TRBJ1-1; 7 bases are shared with TRBD1. Source: CD8+ T cells sorted from blood (inferred from file names), taken from a patient given nivolumab and ipilimumab in sequence. The CDR3 protein is CASSQDSGGNTEAFF. DNA for the CDR3: TGCGCCAGCAGCCAAGATTCAGGGGGGAACACTGAAGCTTTCTTT.